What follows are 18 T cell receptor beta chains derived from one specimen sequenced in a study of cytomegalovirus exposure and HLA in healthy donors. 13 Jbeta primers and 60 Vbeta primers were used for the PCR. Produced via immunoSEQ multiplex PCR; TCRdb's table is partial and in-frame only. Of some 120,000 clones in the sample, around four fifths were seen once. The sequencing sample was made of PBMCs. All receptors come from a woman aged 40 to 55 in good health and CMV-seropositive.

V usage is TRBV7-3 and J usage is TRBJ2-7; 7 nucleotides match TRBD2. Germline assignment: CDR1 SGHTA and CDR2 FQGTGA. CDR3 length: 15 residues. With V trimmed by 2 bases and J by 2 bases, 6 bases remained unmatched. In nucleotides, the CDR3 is TGTGCCAGCAGCTTAGGCGGGGGTGGGGCCTACGAGCAGTACTTC. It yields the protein CASSLGGGGAYEQYF.

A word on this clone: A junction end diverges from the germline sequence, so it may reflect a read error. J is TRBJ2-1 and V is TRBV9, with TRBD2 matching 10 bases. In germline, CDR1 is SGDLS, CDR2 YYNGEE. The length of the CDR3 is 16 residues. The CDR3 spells CASSPGLAGEMPSGLF. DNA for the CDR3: TGTGCCAGCAGCCCCGGGCTAGCGGGAGAAATGCCCTCGGGCCTCTTC.

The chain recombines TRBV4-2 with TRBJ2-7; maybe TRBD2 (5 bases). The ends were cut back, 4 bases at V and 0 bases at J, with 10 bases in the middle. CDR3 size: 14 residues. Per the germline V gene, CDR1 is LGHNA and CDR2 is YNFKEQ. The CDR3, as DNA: TGTGCCAGCAGCCGGGAAGGGAGCTCCTACGAGCAGTACTTC. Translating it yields CASSREGSSYEQYF.

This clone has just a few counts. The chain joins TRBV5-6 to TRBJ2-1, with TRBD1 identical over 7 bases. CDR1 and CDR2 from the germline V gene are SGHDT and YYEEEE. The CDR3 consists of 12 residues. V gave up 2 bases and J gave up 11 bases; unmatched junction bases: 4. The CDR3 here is CASSFTGVQQFF. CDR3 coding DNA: TGTGCCAGCAGCTTCACAGGGGTTCAGCAGTTCTTC.

The CDR3 DNA reads TGCGCCAGCAGCTTGTTCGACATGAGCTCCTACGAGCAGTACTTC. Amino acids: CASSLFDMSSYEQYF. V usage is TRBV5-1 and J usage is TRBJ2-7; D is undetermined. The CDR3 has 15 amino acids. The germline gives CDR1 SGHRS, CDR2 YFSETQ. Trimming shortened V by 1 base and J by 0 bases, and 11 bases separated the two germline ends.

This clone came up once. In nucleotides, the CDR3 is TGTGCCAGCAGTTACAACGGGGATCAGCCCCAGCATTTT. This translates into CASSYNGDQPQHF. The gene calls are TRBV6-5 and TRBJ1-5, with D uncertain. The V end was cut by 2 bases, the J end by 5 bases, with 7 bases between. The CDR3 consists of 13 residues. Germline values: CDR1 MNHEY, CDR2 SVGAGI.

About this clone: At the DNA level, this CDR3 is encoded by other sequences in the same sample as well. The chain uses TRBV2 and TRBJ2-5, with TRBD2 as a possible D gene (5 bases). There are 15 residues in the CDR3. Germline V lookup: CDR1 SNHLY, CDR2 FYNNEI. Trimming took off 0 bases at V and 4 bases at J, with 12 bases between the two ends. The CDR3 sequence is CASSEALRGLETQYF. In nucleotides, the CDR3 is TGTGCCAGCAGTGAAGCGCTAAGAGGGCTAGAGACCCAGTACTTC.

CDR3 in DNA: TGTGCCAGCAACACCGGGACAGAGAATGAAAAACTGTTTTTT. This encodes CASNTGTENEKLFF. The rearrangement uses TRBV6-1 and TRBJ1-4; 7 positions agree with TRBD1. The germline CDR1 and CDR2 sequences are MNHNS and SASEGT. The CDR3 runs to 14 residues. V was clipped by 7 bases and J by 5 bases; unmatched bases: 7.

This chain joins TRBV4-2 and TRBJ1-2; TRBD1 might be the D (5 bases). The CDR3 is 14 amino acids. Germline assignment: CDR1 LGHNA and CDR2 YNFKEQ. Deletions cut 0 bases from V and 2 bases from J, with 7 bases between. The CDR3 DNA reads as TGTGCCAGCAGCCAAGATCGGGGGAACTATGGCTACACCTTC. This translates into CASSQDRGNYGYTF.

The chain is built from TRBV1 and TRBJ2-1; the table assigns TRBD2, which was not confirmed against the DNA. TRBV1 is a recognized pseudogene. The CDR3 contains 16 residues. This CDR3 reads CTSSQDREGHYNEQFF. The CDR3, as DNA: TGCACCAGCAGCCAAGATCGGGAGGGCCACTACAATGAGCAGTTCTTC.

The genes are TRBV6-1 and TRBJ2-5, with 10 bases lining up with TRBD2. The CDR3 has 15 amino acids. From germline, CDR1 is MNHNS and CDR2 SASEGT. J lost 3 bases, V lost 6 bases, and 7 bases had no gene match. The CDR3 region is CASRDGTSAKETQYF. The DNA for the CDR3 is TGTGCCAGCAGGGATGGGACTAGCGCAAAAGAGACCCAGTACTTC.

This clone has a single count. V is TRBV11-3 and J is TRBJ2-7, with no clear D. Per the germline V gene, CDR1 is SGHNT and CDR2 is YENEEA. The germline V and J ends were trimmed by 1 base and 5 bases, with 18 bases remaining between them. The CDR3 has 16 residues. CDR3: CASSLGYGEVTDEQYF. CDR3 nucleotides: TGTGCCAGCAGCTTAGGTTATGGTGAGGTTACGGACGAGCAGTACTTC.

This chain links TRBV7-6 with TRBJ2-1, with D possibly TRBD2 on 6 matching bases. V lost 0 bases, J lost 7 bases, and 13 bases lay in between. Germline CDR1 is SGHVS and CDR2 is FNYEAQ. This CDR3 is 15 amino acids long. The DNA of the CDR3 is TGTGCCAGCAGCTTAGCCTGGGGGGACCTGAATGAGCAGTTCTTC. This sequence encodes CASSLAWGDLNEQFF.

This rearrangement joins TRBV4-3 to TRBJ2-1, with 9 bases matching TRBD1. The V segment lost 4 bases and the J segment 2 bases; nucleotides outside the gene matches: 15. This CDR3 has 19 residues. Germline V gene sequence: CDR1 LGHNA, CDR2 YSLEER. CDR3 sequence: CASSLSVTGTGPPYNEQFF. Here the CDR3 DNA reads TGCGCCAGCAGCCTCAGCGTCACCGGGACAGGGCCCCCCTACAATGAGCAGTTCTTC.

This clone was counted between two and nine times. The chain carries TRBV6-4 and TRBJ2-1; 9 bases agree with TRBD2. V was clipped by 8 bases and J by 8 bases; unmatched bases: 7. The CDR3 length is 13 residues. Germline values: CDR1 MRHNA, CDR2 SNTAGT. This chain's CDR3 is CASAGTSLDEQFF. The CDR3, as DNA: TGTGCCAGCGCCGGGACTAGCCTAGATGAGCAGTTCTTC.

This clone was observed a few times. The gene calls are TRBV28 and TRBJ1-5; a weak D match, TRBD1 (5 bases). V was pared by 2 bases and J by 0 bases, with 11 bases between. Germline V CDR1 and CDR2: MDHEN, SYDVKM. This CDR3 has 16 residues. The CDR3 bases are TGTGCCAGCAGTTTAACAGGCTTATATAGCAATCAGCCCCAGCATTTT. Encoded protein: CASSLTGLYSNQPQHF.

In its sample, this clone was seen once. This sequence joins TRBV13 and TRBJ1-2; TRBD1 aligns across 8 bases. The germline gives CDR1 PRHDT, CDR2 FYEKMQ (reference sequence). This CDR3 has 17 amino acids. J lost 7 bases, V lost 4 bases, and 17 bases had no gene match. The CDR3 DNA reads TGTGCCAGCAGCTGGGGGCAGGGGGCGCGGACAGGACCTGGCTACACCTTC. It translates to CASSWGQGARTGPGYTF.

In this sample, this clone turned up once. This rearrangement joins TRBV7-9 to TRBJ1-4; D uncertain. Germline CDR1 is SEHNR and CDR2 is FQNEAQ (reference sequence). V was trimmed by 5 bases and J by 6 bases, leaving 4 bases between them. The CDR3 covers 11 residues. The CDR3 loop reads CASSRDEKLFF. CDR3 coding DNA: TGTGCCAGCAGCCGAGATGAAAAACTGTTTTTT.